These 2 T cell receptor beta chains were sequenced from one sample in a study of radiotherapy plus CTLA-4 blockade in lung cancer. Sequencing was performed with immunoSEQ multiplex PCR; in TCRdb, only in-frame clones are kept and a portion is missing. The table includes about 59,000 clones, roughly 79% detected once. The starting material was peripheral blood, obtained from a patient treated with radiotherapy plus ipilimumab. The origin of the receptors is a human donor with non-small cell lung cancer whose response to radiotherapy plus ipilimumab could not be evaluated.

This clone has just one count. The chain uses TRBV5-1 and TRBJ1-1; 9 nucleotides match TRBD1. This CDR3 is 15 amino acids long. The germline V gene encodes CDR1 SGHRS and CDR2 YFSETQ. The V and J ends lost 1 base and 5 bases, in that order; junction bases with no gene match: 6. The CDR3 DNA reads TGCGCCAGCAGCTTGAACGACAGGGGGTTGACTGAAGCTTTCTTT. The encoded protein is CASSLNDRGLTEAFF. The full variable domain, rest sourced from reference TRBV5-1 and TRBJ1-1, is KAGVTQTPRYLIKTRGQQVTLSCSPISGHRSVSWYQQTPGQGLQFLFEYFSETQRNKGNFPGRFSGRQFSNSRSEMNVSTLELGDSALYLCASSLNDRGLTEAFFGQGTRLTVV.

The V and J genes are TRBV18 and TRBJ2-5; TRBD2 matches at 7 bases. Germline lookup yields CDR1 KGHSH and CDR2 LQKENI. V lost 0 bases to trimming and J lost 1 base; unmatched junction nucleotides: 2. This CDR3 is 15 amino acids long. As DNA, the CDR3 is TGTGCCAGCTCACCACCTGGGGGGGGCCAAGAGACCCAGTACTTC. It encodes CASSPPGGGQETQYF.